The 15 T cell receptor beta chains below come from one sample, sequenced in a study of cytomegalovirus exposure and HLA in healthy donors. Primers: 60 Vbeta forward and 13 Jbeta reverse. Some clones are missing from TCRdb's copy, which holds only in-frame ones; the method was immunoSEQ multiplex PCR. The top ten clones hold approximately 1.9% of a sample with 150,000 to 200,000 clones, about 88% of them seen once. The sequenced material came from PBMCs. Every receptor here comes from a woman in her late teens or twenties in good health and CMV-seronegative.

The chain uses TRBV11-3 and TRBJ2-7, with D possibly TRBD1 on 6 matching bases. CDR1 is SGHNT and CDR2 is YENEEA in the germline V gene. V shed 0 bases and J shed 5 bases, with 17 bases lying between them. The CDR3 is made up of 16 amino acids. The CDR3 here is CASSLDVAGDNHEQYF. In nucleotides, the CDR3 is TGTGCCAGCAGCTTAGATGTCGCAGGGGATAACCACGAGCAGTACTTC.

This chain connects TRBV29-1 to TRBJ1-1, with 11 bases fitting TRBD1. With 6 bases clipped from V and 3 bases from J, the junction kept 6 bases outside the gene matches. Germline CDR1 reads SQVTM; CDR2 reads ANQGSEA. This CDR3 spans 14 amino acids. CDR3 residues: CSVRDRGGYTEAFF. The CDR3, as DNA: TGCAGCGTCCGGGACAGGGGGGGGTACACTGAAGCTTTCTTT.

The genes are TRBV6-5 and TRBJ2-1, with a tentative D call TRBD2 (6 bases). Per the germline V gene, CDR1 is MNHEY and CDR2 is SVGAGI. The CDR3 extends over 14 amino acids. The V end lost 2 bases, the J end lost 4 bases, and 9 bases lay between the germline ends. The CDR3 bases are TGTGCCAGCAGTTACACGGGAGAATACAATGAGCAGTTCTTC. Protein: CASSYTGEYNEQFF.

The J gene is TRBJ2-2, the V gene TRBV4-2; D ambiguous. The CDR3 spans 14 residues. Germline V gives CDR1 LGHNA, CDR2 YNFKEQ. Trimming stripped 3 bases from V and 5 bases from J, with 10 bases between. The CDR3 nucleotides read TGTGCCAGCAGCCATAATGCGGAAACCGGGGAGCTGTTTTTT. It yields the protein CASSHNAETGELFF.

This clone appeared a few times. The chain uses TRBV29-1 and TRBJ2-1, with 7 bases identical to TRBD2. The trim removed 7 bases at V and 8 bases at J, leaving 8 bases unmatched. The CDR3 sequence is 12 residues long. Germline V gives CDR1 SQVTM, CDR2 ANQGSEA. The chain's CDR3 is CSAGLDRHEQFF. The DNA for the CDR3 is TGCAGCGCCGGACTAGATAGGCATGAGCAGTTCTTC.

The J gene is TRBJ2-3, the V gene TRBV30; D remains ambiguous. Germline loops: CDR1 GTSNPN, CDR2 SVGIG (reference sequence). The CDR3 totals 13 residues. With 0 bases removed from V and 11 bases from J, the gap between germline ends came to 15 bases. CDR3 in DNA: TGTGCCTGGAGTGTACTCGACCAGGCTGGGCAGTATTTT. This sequence encodes CAWSVLDQAGQYF. Filled out from reference TRBV30 and TRBJ2-3, the complete variable domain reads SQTIHQWPATLVQPVGSPLSLECTVEGTSNPNLYWYRQAAGRGLQLLFYSVGIGQISSEVPQNLSASRPQDRQFILSSKKLLLSDSGFYLCAWSVLDQAGQYFGPGTRLTVL.

The J gene is TRBJ2-3, the V gene TRBV30, with TRBD2 identical over 7 bases. The ends lost 4 bases at V and 3 bases at J; junction bases unmatched: 10. The CDR3 has 15 residues. Looked up from germline, CDR1 is GTSNPN and CDR2 is SVGIG (reference sequence). CDR3: CAWTRTAGVTDTQYF. The CDR3 nucleotides are TGTGCCTGGACCCGAACGGCGGGAGTGACAGATACGCAGTATTTT.

This sequence joins TRBV11-3 and TRBJ1-1; 8 nucleotides line up with TRBD1. With 7 bases clipped from V and 3 bases from J, the junction kept 7 bases outside the gene matches. Germline V CDR1 and CDR2: SGHNT, YENEEA. This CDR3 comprises 14 residues. In nucleotides, the CDR3 is TGTGCCAGCACCCCTCAGGGGGCGTACACTGAAGCTTTCTTT. As protein: CASTPQGAYTEAFF.

The V gene is TRBV2, the J gene TRBJ1-2; 8 bases fit TRBD1. There are 14 residues in the CDR3. Germline CDR1 is SNHLY and CDR2 is FYNNEI. V lost 2 bases, J lost 8 bases, and 7 bases stayed unmatched. The CDR3 nucleotides read TGTGCCAGCAGTGAATCGGACAGGGTACGAGGCTACACCTTC. Protein product: CASSESDRVRGYTF.

This chain joins TRBV27 and TRBJ2-5; 11 positions match TRBD2. The J segment lost 3 bases and the V segment lost 6 bases, leaving 0 bases of the junction unmatched. The V gene's germline CDR1 is MNHEY and CDR2 SMNVEV (reference sequence). CDR3 length: 13 residues. The CDR3 here is CASRLAGEETQYF. As DNA, the CDR3 is TGTGCCAGCAGACTAGCGGGGGAAGAGACCCAGTACTTC.

This clone turned up a few times. The chain is built from TRBV2 and TRBJ2-5; 13 nucleotides line up with TRBD2. CDR1 is SNHLY and CDR2 is FYNNEI in the germline V gene. The length of the CDR3 is 15 residues. Trimming took 8 bases from V and 1 from J; bases not matched to a gene: 4. This CDR3 reads CASRLAGGPQETQYF. The CDR3 nucleotides read TGTGCCAGCCGACTAGCGGGAGGCCCCCAAGAGACCCAGTACTTC.

This chain uses TRBV6-1 with TRBJ2-1, with 11 bases fitting TRBD2. J was trimmed by 6 bases and V by 1 base; bases with no gene match: 2. CDR1 is MNHNS and CDR2 is SASEGT in the germline V gene. The CDR3 has 15 amino acids. This chain's CDR3 is CASSEGTSGSNEQFF. The CDR3 DNA reads TGTGCCAGCAGTGAAGGCACTAGCGGGAGCAATGAGCAGTTCTTC.

The chain is built from TRBV2 and TRBJ2-3; the match to TRBD2 covers 10 bases. The CDR3 length is 14 residues. Germline trimming cut 2 bases from V and 8 bases from J; bases unmatched to any gene: 4. CDR1 is SNHLY, CDR2 FYNNEI, per germline. The CDR3 spells CASSELAGVGTQYF. DNA for the CDR3: TGTGCCAGCAGTGAACTAGCGGGAGTTGGTACGCAGTATTTT.

V and J are TRBV2 and TRBJ2-3; TRBD2 might be the D (6 bases). The CDR3 spans 14 residues. V was pared by 5 bases and J by 3 bases, with 12 bases between. CDR1 and CDR2 (germline): SNHLY, FYNNEI. CDR3 sequence (DNA): TGTGCCAGCAGTCGACTAGTACCGACAGATACGCAGTATTTT. This translates into CASSRLVPTDTQYF.

This chain joins TRBV5-1 and TRBJ1-4; the match to TRBD1 covers 7 bases. Germline V lookup: CDR1 SGHRS, CDR2 YFSETQ. The CDR3 has 16 residues. Trimming took 4 bases from V and 8 from J; bases not matched to a gene: 14. The CDR3 sequence: CASSPEGTVSGEKLFF. CDR3 DNA sequence: TGCGCCAGCAGCCCCGAAGGGACAGTCTCAGGGGAAAAACTGTTTTTT.